This section outlines one T cell receptor beta chain sequence together with its context. Its target is not known. In germline, CDR1 is LGHDT, CDR2 YNNKEL (reference sequence). This CDR3 spans 15 amino acids. The germline V and J ends were trimmed by 0 bases and 5 bases, with 12 bases remaining between them. The record originates from a study of CD8 T cells in Susac syndrome. Study-wide points: A relatively small number of individuals underwent TCR sequencing and HLA analysis.

The patients who served as multiple sclerosis controls were treatment-naive and had stable or active relapsing-remitting disease that fulfilled the revised McDonald criteria. TEMRA cells were FACS-enriched, while CD8+ and CD4+ T cells were negatively isolated. With random hexamers, reverse transcription was performed on about 0.5 to 1 ug of RNA. Amplification of TCR beta CDR3 was carried out by immunoSEQ multiplex PCR, which covered 54 Vbeta and 13 Jbeta segments. A single record per CDR3 protein comes from TCRdb applying MiXCR to the immunoSEQ multiplex PCR reads. The table lists about 150,000 distinct CDR3 sequences, over 85% of them singletons.

The genes are TRBV3-1 and TRBJ2-3, with D perhaps matching TRBD1 or TRBD2 (5 bases each). Sequenced: CD4+ T cells from PBMCs. The clonotype comes from a human donor with multiple sclerosis. CDR3 sequence: CASSQDGTPKDTQYF. The CDR3 DNA sequence: TGTGCCAGCAGCCAAGATGGGACGCCTAAAGATACGCAGTATTTT.